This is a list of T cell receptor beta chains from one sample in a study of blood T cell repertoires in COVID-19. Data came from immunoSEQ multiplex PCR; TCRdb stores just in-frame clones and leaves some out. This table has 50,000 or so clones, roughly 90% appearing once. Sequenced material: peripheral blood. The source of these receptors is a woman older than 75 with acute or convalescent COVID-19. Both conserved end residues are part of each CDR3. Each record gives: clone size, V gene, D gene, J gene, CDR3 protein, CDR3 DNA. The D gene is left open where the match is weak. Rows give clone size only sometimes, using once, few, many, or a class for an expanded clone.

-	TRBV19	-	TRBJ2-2	CATTNTGELFF	TGTGCCACCACGAACACCGGGGAGCTGTTTTTT
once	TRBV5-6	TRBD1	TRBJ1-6	CASSLQGARHNSPLHF	TGTGCCAGCAGCTTGCAGGGGGCGCGTCATAATTCACCCCTCCACTTT
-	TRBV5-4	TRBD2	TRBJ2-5	CATTRGRAQETQYF	TGTGCCACCACCCGAGGGAGGGCCCAAGAGACCCAGTACTTC
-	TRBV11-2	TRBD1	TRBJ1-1	CASSLGLIRGRKNTEAFF	TGTGCCAGCAGCTTAGGTCTGATAAGGGGGCGGAAGAACACTGAAGCTTTCTTT
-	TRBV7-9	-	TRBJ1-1	CASSLTRDTEAFF	TGTGCCAGCAGCTTAACTAGGGACACTGAAGCTTTCTTT
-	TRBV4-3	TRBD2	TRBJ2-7	CASSQNAGTRSEQYF	TGCGCCAGCAGCCAAAATGCAGGGACTAGAAGCGAGCAGTACTTC
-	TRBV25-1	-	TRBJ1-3	CASSEYPPRRGAGNTIYF	TGTGCCAGCAGTGAATACCCCCCCCGCAGGGGAGCAGGAAACACCATATATTTT
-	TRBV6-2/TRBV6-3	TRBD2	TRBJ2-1	CASTPGSGRDYNEQFF	TGTGCCAGCACCCCGGGAAGCGGGAGGGACTACAATGAGCAGTTCTTC
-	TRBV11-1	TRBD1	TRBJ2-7	CASNPGWAGGVYEQYF	TGTGCCAGCAACCCGGGCTGGGCAGGGGGAGTGTACGAGCAGTACTTC
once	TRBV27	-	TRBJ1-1	CASKQGGEAFF	TGTGCCAGCAAGCAAGGAGGGGAAGCTTTCTTT
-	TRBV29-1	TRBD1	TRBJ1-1	CSVEPGTGIGTEAFF	TGCAGCGTTGAGCCCGGGACAGGGATTGGCACTGAAGCTTTCTTT
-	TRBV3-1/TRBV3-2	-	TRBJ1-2	CASSHGWGSLSYGYTF	TGTGCCAGCAGCCATGGCTGGGGCAGCCTTTCCTATGGCTACACCTTC
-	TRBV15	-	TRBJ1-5	CATSRGPGGAQPQHF	TGTGCCACCAGCAGAGGACCCGGTGGGGCTCAGCCCCAGCATTTT
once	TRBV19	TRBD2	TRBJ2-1	CASSFSGGNEQFF	TGTGCCAGTAGCTTTAGCGGGGGCAATGAGCAGTTCTTC
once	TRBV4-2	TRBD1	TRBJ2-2	CASSQDGTGTSRELFF	TGTGCCAGCAGCCAAGATGGGACAGGGACCAGCCGGGAGCTGTTTTTT
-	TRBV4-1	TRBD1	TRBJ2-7	CASSQVPPIGQGEHEQYF	TGCGCCAGCAGCCAAGTCCCCCCGATCGGACAGGGAGAACACGAGCAGTACTTC
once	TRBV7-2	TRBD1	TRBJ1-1	CASSSGTGNTEAFF	TGTGCCAGCAGCTCCGGGACAGGGAACACTGAAGCTTTCTTT
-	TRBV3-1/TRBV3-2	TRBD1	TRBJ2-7	CASSRQGGYYEQYF	TGTGCCAGCAGCCGACAGGGGGGCTACTACGAGCAGTACTTC
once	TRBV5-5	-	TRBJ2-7	CASSSAGSYEQYF	TGTGCCAGCAGCTCGGCGGGGTCCTACGAGCAGTACTTC
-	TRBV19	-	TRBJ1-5	CASRALWGGNNQPQHF	TGTGCCAGTAGGGCTCTATGGGGGGGCAACAATCAGCCCCAGCATTTT
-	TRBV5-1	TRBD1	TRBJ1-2	CASSLGGTEPNYGYTF	TGCGCCAGCAGCTTGGGAGGGACAGAACCCAACTATGGCTACACCTTC
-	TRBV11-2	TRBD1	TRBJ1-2	CASSPDRDNYGYTF	TGTGCCAGCAGCCCGGACAGGGATAACTATGGCTACACCTTC
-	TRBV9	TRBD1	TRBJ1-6	CASSSPSGQGNSPLHF	TGTGCCAGCAGCTCCCCCTCCGGACAGGGGAATTCACCCCTCCACTTT
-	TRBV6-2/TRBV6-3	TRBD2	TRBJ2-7	CASSYSGLAANSYEQYF	TGTGCCAGCAGTTACTCGGGACTAGCGGCCAACTCCTACGAGCAGTACTTC
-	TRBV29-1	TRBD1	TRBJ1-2	CSVEPGQANNYGYTF	TGCAGCGTTGAGCCAGGACAGGCTAATAACTATGGCTACACCTTC